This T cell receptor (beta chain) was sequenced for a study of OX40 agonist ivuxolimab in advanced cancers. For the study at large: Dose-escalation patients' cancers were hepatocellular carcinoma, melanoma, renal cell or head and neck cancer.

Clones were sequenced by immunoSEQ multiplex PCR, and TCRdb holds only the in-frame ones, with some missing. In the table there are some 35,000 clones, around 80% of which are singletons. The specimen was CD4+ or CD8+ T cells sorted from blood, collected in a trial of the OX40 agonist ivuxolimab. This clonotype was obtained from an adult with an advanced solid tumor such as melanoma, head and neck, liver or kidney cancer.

The CDR3 region has the DNA TGTGCCAGCAGTTTAACGCCCTTACGACACTCCGGCGCTTTCTTT. This encodes CASSLTPLRHSGAFF. The V gene is TRBV27, the J gene TRBJ1-1; D unclear. Trimming pared 2 bases from V and 11 bases from J, leaving 21 bases between. The germline V gene has CDR1 MNHEY and CDR2 SMNVEV (reference sequence). The CDR3 totals 15 residues.